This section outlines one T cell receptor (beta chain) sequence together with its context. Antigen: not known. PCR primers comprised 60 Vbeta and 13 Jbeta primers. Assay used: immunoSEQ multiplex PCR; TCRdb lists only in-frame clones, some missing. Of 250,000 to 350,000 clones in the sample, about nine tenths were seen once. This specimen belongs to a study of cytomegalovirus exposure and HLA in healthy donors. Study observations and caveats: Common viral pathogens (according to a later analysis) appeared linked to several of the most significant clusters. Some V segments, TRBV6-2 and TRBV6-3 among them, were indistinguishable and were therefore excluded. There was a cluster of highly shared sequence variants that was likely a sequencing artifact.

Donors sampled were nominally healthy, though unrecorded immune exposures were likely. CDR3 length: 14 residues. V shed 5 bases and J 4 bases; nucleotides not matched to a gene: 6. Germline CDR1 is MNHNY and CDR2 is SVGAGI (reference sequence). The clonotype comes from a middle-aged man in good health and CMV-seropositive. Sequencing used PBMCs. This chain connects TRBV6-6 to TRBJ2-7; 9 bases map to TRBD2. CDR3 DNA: TGTGCCAGCAGTCCCCGACTAGCGGAGTACGAGCAGTACTTC. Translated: CASSPRLAEYEQYF.